The present entry profiles one T cell receptor beta chain with its context. Antigen: not known. This sample includes further DNA sequences coding for the same CDR3. CDR3 length: 13 amino acids. Trimming pared 3 bases from V and 0 bases from J, leaving 6 bases between. Germline-derived CDR1 and CDR2 are SGDLS and YYNGEE. Using immunoSEQ multiplex PCR, the repertoire was profiled, and TCRdb retains in-frame clones only, with some absent. Altogether 2 million to 3 million clones are present, under 95% being singletons, with the ten largest covering about 0.34%. The data are from a study of shared clonotypes between healthy human individuals. Findings and limits, study-wide: Non-shared clonotypes were found to have lower generation probabilities than the clonotypes that were shared by all four of the sorted-subset donors. Few donors restricted represented genetic and exposure-history diversity. With a handful of donors compared, roughly 5% of naive CD4 clonotypes were shared.

The sequence was obtained from a man between 18 and 35 years old in good health. Some clones in this sample may be carry-over from other donors' samples. The chain employs TRBV9 and TRBJ1-2; perhaps TRBD1 as D (5 bases). The sequencing sample was made of naive CD4+ T cells from PBMCs. Subset defined: CD45RA+ positively selected. CDR3 coding DNA: TGTGCCAGCAGCGCGACAGCTAACTATGGCTACACCTTC. This sequence encodes CASSATANYGYTF.